The T cell receptor (beta chain) described here comes from a study of vaccination and CD4 T cells after COVID-19. The treatment: approximately 9-day PBMC culture with coronavirus spike peptide pools or control peptides (ViraFEST assay). Peptide-pool expansion of antigen-specific T cells preceded TCR sequencing in ViraFEST. Negative selection separated CD4+ T cells from roughly ten-day cultures. This clonotype has only a few counts. Its specificity is not known. The Oncomine TCR Beta short-read assay sequenced DNA from cultured CD4+ T cells. Using its own MiXCR run on the PCR reads, TCRdb lists one record per CDR3 protein. The sample contains tens of thousands of distinct CDR3 sequences, roughly 70% of which appear only once. The receptor was derived from a human donor who received a COVID-19 vaccine. The sequences come from CD4+ T cells from blood, cultured in vitro, collected after SARS-CoV-2 vaccination.

The CDR3 sequence: CASSLLDRSGNTIYF. The CDR3 DNA reads as TGTGCCAGCAGTTTACTGGACAGGTCTGGAAACACCATATATTTT. V usage is TRBV28 and J usage is TRBJ1-3; the match to TRBD1 covers 7 bases. CDR1 MDHEN and CDR2 SYDVKM come from the germline V gene. The CDR3 is 15 residues long. V gave up 2 bases and J gave up 1 base; unmatched junction bases: 2. Supplemented by reference TRBV28 and TRBJ1-3, the full variable domain reads DVKVTQSSRYLVKRTGEKVFLECVQDMDHENMFWYRQDPGLGLRLIYFSYDVKMKEKGDIPEGYSVSREKKERFSLILESASTNQTSMYLCASSLLDRSGNTIYFGEGSWLTVV.